These T cell receptor beta chains were read from a single sample in a study of shared clonotypes between healthy human individuals. This table comes from immunoSEQ multiplex PCR, and its TCRdb copy is limited to in-frame clones, with some not included. The repertoire holds a few million clones, approximately 95% seen once, with roughly 0.13% in the top ten. The source material was naive CD4+ T cells sorted from blood. Receptors were obtained from a man between 18 and 29 years old in good health. CDR3s include the opening cysteine and the closing phenylalanine or tryptophan. D genes are given only for firm matches. For some rows the clone size is stated as once, few or many, or as a class when expanded; others skip it.

CDR3 DNA: TGTGCCTGCTCAGGGGACATCGGTCCTTATGGCTACACCTTC
CDR3 protein: CACSGDIGPYGYTF
J gene: TRBJ1-2
V gene: TRBV2
clone size: .
D gene: .

CDR3 DNA: TGCAGCGTTCGGCCGGGACAGGCGAACGAGCAGTACTTC
CDR3 protein: CSVRPGQANEQYF
J gene: TRBJ2-7
V gene: TRBV29-1
clone size: .
D gene: TRBD1

CDR3 DNA: TGTGCCAGCTCACCACCTAACTTCTCCTACGAGCAGTACTTC
CDR3 protein: CASSPPNFSYEQYF
J gene: TRBJ2-7
V gene: TRBV18
clone size: .
D gene: .

CDR3 DNA: TGCGCCAGCAGCCAAGAGGTGTACGCGCGGAACACTGAAGCTTTCTTT
CDR3 protein: CASSQEVYARNTEAFF
J gene: TRBJ1-1
V gene: TRBV4-1
clone size: .
D gene: .

CDR3 DNA: TGCGCCAGACCGAGGCCCGGGACCCCTACTACAGATACGCAGTATTTT
CDR3 protein: CARPRPGTPTTDTQYF
J gene: TRBJ2-3
V gene: TRBV10-2
clone size: .
D gene: .

CDR3 DNA: TGTGCCAGCAGTGACCCCTACAATGAGCAGTTCTTC
CDR3 protein: CASSDPYNEQFF
J gene: TRBJ2-1
V gene: TRBV25-1
clone size: .
D gene: .

CDR3 DNA: TGCGCCAGCAGCCCTGAAGGAGAGACCCAGTACTTC
CDR3 protein: CASSPEGETQYF
J gene: TRBJ2-5
V gene: TRBV5-1
clone size: .
D gene: .

CDR3 DNA: TGTGCCAGCAGCTCCTACCGGGACAGGGGGCAGGAGCTGTTTTTT
CDR3 protein: CASSSYRDRGQELFF
J gene: TRBJ2-2
V gene: TRBV7-2
clone size: .
D gene: TRBD1

CDR3 DNA: TGTGCCGGGCAGGGAGGTAGGAAGTACACTGAAGCTTTCTTT
CDR3 protein: CAGQGGRKYTEAFF
J gene: TRBJ1-1
V gene: TRBV30
clone size: .
D gene: .

CDR3 DNA: TGTGCCAGTAGTTCAGACAGGAGATCGAACACTGAAGCTTTCTTT
CDR3 protein: CASSSDRRSNTEAFF
J gene: TRBJ1-1
V gene: TRBV19
clone size: once
D gene: .

CDR3 DNA: TGTGCCAGCAGCTTAGTTCAGGGCTACTACGAGCAGTACTTC
CDR3 protein: CASSLVQGYYEQYF
J gene: TRBJ2-7
V gene: TRBV11-2
clone size: .
D gene: .

CDR3 DNA: TGTGCCAGCGCGAGGGGCGGGGGGAGAAGCTACGAGCAGTACTTC
CDR3 protein: CASARGGGRSYEQYF
J gene: TRBJ2-7
V gene: TRBV6-5
clone size: .
D gene: TRBD2

CDR3 DNA: TGTGCCAGCATGAGGGGGGACGGCTACACCTTC
CDR3 protein: CASMRGDGYTF
J gene: TRBJ1-2
V gene: TRBV6-5
clone size: .
D gene: .

CDR3 DNA: TGTGCCACCAGCAGAGAATCCAGCGGAGGGGCTGGAAACACCATATATTTT
CDR3 protein: CATSRESSGGAGNTIYF
J gene: TRBJ1-3
V gene: TRBV15
clone size: .
D gene: .

CDR3 DNA: TGTGCCATCAGTGATGTCGGGGGGCGGGAGACCCAGTACTTC
CDR3 protein: CAISDVGGRETQYF
J gene: TRBJ2-5
V gene: TRBV10-3
clone size: .
D gene: .

CDR3 DNA: TGTGCCAGCTCACTAAGGACGGGAGATGAAGCTTTCTTT
CDR3 protein: CASSLRTGDEAFF
J gene: TRBJ1-1
V gene: TRBV18
clone size: .
D gene: .

CDR3 DNA: TGTGCCATCAGGGTAGCGGGAGCAAACAATGAGCAGTTCTTC
CDR3 protein: CAIRVAGANNEQFF
J gene: TRBJ2-1
V gene: TRBV10-3
clone size: .
D gene: TRBD2

CDR3 DNA: TGTGCCAGCTCCCGGCTAGGTCCAGACGAGCAGTACTTC
CDR3 protein: CASSRLGPDEQYF
J gene: TRBJ2-7
V gene: TRBV18
clone size: .
D gene: .

CDR3 DNA: TGTGCCAGCAGCCTTCAAGCGGGAGTCAGTTACGAGCAGTACTTC
CDR3 protein: CASSLQAGVSYEQYF
J gene: TRBJ2-7
V gene: TRBV5-4
clone size: .
D gene: TRBD2

CDR3 DNA: TGTGCCAGCTCACCACCCGGAACCCAGCAGTACTTC
CDR3 protein: CASSPPGTQQYF
J gene: TRBJ2-7
V gene: TRBV18
clone size: .
D gene: .

CDR3 DNA: TGTGCCAGCAGACCGGGACAGCTAAGTTCACCCCTCCACTTT
CDR3 protein: CASRPGQLSSPLHF
J gene: TRBJ1-6
V gene: TRBV28
clone size: .
D gene: TRBD1

CDR3 DNA: TGTGCCAGCAGTTACGACAGGGCAGGCGAGACCCAGTACTTC
CDR3 protein: CASSYDRAGETQYF
J gene: TRBJ2-5
V gene: TRBV6-5
clone size: .
D gene: TRBD1

CDR3 DNA: TGTGCCAGCTCACCAAAGGGACAAAGCTCTGGAAACACCATATATTTT
CDR3 protein: CASSPKGQSSGNTIYF
J gene: TRBJ1-3
V gene: TRBV18
clone size: .
D gene: .

CDR3 DNA: TGTGTTCTGGCCACGGGACAGGGTGACACCGGGGAGCTGTTTTTT
CDR3 protein: CVLATGQGDTGELFF
J gene: TRBJ2-2
V gene: TRBV6-1
clone size: .
D gene: TRBD1

CDR3 DNA: TGTGCCAGCAGTGAACGGACAGTCGATGGCTACACCTTC
CDR3 protein: CASSERTVDGYTF
J gene: TRBJ1-2
V gene: TRBV6-1
clone size: .
D gene: .

CDR3 DNA: TGTGCCAGCAGCCGGGACAGGGTAGGCAATGAGCAGTTCTTC
CDR3 protein: CASSRDRVGNEQFF
J gene: TRBJ2-1
V gene: TRBV7-3
clone size: .
D gene: TRBD1

CDR3 DNA: TGTGCCTGGGGTGACGGGGTCCCTGCAACTAATGAAAAACTGTTTTTT
CDR3 protein: CAWGDGVPATNEKLFF
J gene: TRBJ1-4
V gene: TRBV30
clone size: few
D gene: .

CDR3 DNA: TGTGCCAGCAGCTTAGGGACAGGGGACGAGACCCAGTACTTC
CDR3 protein: CASSLGTGDETQYF
J gene: TRBJ2-5
V gene: TRBV7-9
clone size: .
D gene: TRBD1

CDR3 DNA: TGTGCCAGCAGTGAATATCTAGCGGGAGCCTACAATGAGCAGTTCTTC
CDR3 protein: CASSEYLAGAYNEQFF
J gene: TRBJ2-1
V gene: TRBV25-1
clone size: .
D gene: TRBD2

CDR3 DNA: TGTGCCAGCAGACCGACAGGGGGCGGCGAGCAGTACTTC
CDR3 protein: CASRPTGGGEQYF
J gene: TRBJ2-7
V gene: TRBV27
clone size: .
D gene: TRBD1

CDR3 DNA: TGCGCCAGCAGCTTCGCAGCAACTAATGAAAAACTGTTTTTT
CDR3 protein: CASSFAATNEKLFF
J gene: TRBJ1-4
V gene: TRBV5-1
clone size: .
D gene: .

CDR3 DNA: TGTGCCACCAGCAGAGATGGGGCAGCCGGGAGCACAGATACGCAGTATTTT
CDR3 protein: CATSRDGAAGSTDTQYF
J gene: TRBJ2-3
V gene: TRBV15
clone size: .
D gene: .

CDR3 DNA: TGTGCCAGCAGCATTTTCCCGGGCGGGAGATACGAGCAGTACTTC
CDR3 protein: CASSIFPGGRYEQYF
J gene: TRBJ2-7
V gene: TRBV21-1
clone size: .
D gene: .

CDR3 DNA: TGTGCCAGCAGTGCGGGACTACCTTCCCAGTACTTC
CDR3 protein: CASSAGLPSQYF
J gene: TRBJ2-5
V gene: TRBV28
clone size: .
D gene: TRBD2

CDR3 DNA: TGTGCCGCAGGGCAGGGCTATGGCTACACCTTC
CDR3 protein: CAAGQGYGYTF
J gene: TRBJ1-2
V gene: TRBV6-1
clone size: .
D gene: .

CDR3 DNA: TGCGCCAGCAGCCCGGGAATAGTAGCGTCCAATGAGCAGTTCTTC
CDR3 protein: CASSPGIVASNEQFF
J gene: TRBJ2-1
V gene: TRBV4-1
clone size: .
D gene: .

CDR3 DNA: TGTGCCAGCTCACCGACGGGACAGGGATCCCTCGAGCAGTACTTC
CDR3 protein: CASSPTGQGSLEQYF
J gene: TRBJ2-7
V gene: TRBV18
clone size: .
D gene: TRBD1